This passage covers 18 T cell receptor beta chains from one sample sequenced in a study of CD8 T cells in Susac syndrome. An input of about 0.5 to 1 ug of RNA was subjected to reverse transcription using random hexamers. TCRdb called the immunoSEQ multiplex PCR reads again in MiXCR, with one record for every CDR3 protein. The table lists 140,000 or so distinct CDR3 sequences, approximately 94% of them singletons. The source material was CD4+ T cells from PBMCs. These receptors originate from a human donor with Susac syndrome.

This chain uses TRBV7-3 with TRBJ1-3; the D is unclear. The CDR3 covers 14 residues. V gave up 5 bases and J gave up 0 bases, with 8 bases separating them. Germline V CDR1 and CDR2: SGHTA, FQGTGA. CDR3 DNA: TGTGCCAGCAGCACCGGAATCTCTGGAAACACCATATATTTT. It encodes CASSTGISGNTIYF. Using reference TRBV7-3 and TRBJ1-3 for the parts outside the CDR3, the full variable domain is GAGVSQTPSNKVTEKGKYVELRCDPISGHTALYWYRQSLGQGPEFLIYFQGTGAADDSGLPNDRFFAVRPEGSVSTLKIQRTERGDSAVYLCASSTGISGNTIYFGEGSWLTVV.

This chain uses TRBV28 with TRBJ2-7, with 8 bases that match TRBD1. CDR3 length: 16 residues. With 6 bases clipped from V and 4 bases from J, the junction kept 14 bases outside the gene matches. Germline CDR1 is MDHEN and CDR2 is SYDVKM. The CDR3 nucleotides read TGTGCCAGCAGCCCACCGACCGGACAGGGAACGTACGAGCAGTACTTC. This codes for CASSPPTGQGTYEQYF.

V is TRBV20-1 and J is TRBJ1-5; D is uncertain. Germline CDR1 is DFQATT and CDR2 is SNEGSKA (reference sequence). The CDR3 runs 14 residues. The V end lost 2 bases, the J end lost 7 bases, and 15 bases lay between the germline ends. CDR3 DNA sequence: TGCAGTGCTAGATCCTCAGGCGAAGTCCAGCCCCAGCATTTT. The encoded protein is CSARSSGEVQPQHF.

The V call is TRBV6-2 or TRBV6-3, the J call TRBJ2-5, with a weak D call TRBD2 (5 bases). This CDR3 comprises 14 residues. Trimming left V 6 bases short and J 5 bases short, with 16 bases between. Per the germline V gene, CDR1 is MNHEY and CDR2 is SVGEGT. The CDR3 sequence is CASRLLGAAETQYF. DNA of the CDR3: TGTGCCAGCAGGCTACTGGGAGCCGCCGAGACCCAGTACTTC.

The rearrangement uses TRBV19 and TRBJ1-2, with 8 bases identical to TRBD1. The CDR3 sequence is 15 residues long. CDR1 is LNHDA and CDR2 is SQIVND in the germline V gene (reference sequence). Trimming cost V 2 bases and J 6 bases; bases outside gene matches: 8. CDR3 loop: CASSIFGTGKHGYTF. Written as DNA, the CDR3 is TGTGCCAGTAGTATATTTGGGACAGGCAAGCATGGCTACACCTTC.

DNA for the CDR3: TGTGCCAGCAGTGAGAGGGGTGAAGCTTTCTTT. It codes for CASSERGEAFF. This chain links TRBV28 with TRBJ1-1, with D perhaps TRBD1 (5 bases). Germline V lookup: CDR1 MDHEN, CDR2 SYDVKM. The CDR3 totals 11 residues. Trimming took 5 bases from V and 7 from J, leaving 8 bases between them.

Here the CDR3 DNA reads TGTGCCAGCAGTTCCCGGACAGGGTCCTATGGCTACACCTTC. This sequence encodes CASSSRTGSYGYTF. The J gene is TRBJ1-2, the V gene TRBV6-2 or TRBV6-3; 8 bases are a match to TRBD1. V shed 4 bases and J 4 bases; nucleotides not matched to a gene: 5. The V gene's germline CDR1 is MNHEY and CDR2 SVGEGT. The CDR3 sequence is 14 residues long.

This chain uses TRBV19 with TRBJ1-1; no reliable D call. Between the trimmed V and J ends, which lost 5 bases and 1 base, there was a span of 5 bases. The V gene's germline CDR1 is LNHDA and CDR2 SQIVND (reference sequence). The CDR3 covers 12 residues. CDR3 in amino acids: CASSARNTEAFF. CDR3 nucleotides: TGTGCCAGTAGTGCTAGGAACACTGAAGCTTTCTTT.

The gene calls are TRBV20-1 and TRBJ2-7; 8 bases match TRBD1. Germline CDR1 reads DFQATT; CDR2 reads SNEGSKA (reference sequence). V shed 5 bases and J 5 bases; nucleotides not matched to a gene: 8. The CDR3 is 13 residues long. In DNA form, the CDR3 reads TGCAGTGCTGGACAGGGCGCCCCCAACGAGCAGTACTTC. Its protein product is CSAGQGAPNEQYF.

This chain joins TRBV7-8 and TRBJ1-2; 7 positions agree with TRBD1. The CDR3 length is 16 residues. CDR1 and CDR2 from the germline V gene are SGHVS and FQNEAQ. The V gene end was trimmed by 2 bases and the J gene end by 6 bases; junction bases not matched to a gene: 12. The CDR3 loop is CASSLYGTFTGDGYTF. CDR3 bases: TGTGCCAGCAGCTTATACGGGACCTTCACAGGGGATGGCTACACCTTC.

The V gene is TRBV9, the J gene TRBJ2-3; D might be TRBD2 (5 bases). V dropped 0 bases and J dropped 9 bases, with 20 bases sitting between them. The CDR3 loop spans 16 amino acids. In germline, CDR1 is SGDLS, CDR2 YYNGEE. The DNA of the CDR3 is TGTGCCAGCAGCGTAGGTTCAGGTGGCTGGGAGATGACGCAGTATTTT. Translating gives CASSVGSGGWEMTQYF. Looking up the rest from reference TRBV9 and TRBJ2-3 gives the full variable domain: DSGVTQTPKHLITATGQRVTLRCSPRSGDLSVYWYQQSLDQGLQFLIQYYNGEERAKGNILERFSAQQFPDLHSELNLSSLELGDSALYFCASSVGSGGWEMTQYFGPGTRLTVL.

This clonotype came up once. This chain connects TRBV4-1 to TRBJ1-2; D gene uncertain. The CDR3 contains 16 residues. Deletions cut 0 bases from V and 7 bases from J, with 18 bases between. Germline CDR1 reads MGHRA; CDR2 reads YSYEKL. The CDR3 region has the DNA TGCGCCAGCAGCCAAGAGGCGGCACACCTTAAGGGTGGCTACACCTTC. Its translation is CASSQEAAHLKGGYTF.

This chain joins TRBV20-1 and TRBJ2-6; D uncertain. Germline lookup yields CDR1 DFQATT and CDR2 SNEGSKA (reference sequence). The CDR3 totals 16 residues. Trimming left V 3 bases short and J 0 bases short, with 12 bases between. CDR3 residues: CSARADQGSGANVLTF. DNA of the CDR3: TGCAGTGCTAGGGCCGACCAAGGCTCTGGGGCCAACGTCCTGACTTTC.

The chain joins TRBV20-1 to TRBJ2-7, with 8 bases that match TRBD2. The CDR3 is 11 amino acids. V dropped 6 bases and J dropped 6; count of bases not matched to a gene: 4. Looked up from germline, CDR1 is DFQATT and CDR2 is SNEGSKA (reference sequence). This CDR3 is CSAHSGAEQYF. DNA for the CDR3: TGCAGTGCACATAGCGGGGCCGAGCAGTACTTC.

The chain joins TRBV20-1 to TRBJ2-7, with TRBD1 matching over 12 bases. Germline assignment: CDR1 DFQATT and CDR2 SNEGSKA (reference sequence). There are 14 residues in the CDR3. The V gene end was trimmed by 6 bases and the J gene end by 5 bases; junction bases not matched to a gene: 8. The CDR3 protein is CSAVKGQGANEQYF. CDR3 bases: TGCAGTGCCGTAAAGGGACAGGGGGCCAACGAGCAGTACTTC.

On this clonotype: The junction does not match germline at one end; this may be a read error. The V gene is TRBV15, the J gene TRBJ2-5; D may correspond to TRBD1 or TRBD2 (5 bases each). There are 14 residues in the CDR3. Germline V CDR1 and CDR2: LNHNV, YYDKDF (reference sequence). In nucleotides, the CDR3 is TGTGCCACCAGCCGAGAGAGGGGCGAGGAGACCCAGTACTTC. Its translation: CATSRERGEETQYF.

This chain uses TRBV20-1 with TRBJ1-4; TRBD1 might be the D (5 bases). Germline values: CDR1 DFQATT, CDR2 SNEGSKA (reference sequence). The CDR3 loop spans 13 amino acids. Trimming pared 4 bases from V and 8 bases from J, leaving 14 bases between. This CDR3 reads CSANGQGGEKLFF. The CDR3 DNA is TGCAGTGCTAATGGGCAGGGAGGCGAAAAACTGTTTTTT.

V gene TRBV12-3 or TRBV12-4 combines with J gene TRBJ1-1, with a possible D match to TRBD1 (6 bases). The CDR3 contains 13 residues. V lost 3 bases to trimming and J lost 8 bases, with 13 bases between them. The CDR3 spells CASSLLGGGEAFF. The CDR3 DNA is TGTGCCAGCAGTTTGCTGGGGGGCGGGGAAGCTTTCTTT.